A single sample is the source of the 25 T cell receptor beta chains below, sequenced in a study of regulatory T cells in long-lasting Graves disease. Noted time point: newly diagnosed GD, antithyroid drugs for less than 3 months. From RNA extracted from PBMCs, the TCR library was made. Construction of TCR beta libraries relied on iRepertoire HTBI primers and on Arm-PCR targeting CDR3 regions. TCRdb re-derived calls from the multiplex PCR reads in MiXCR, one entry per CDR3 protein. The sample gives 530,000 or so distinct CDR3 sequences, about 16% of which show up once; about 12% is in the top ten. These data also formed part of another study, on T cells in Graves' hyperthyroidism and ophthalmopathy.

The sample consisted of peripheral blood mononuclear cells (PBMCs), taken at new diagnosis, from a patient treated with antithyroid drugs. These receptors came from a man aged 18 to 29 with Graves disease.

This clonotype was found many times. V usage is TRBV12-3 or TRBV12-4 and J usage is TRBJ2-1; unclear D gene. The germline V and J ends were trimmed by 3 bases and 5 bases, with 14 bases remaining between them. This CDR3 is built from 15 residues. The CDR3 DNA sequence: TGTGCCAGCAGTTTTGGGGTGGCATTCCACAATGAGCAGTTCTTC. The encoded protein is CASSFGVAFHNEQFF.

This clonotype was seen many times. CDR3 DNA: TGTGCCAGCAGTCCTGACCCTCGACAGGGCACTGAAGCTTTCTTT. Its protein is CASSPDPRQGTEAFF. The V gene is TRBV7-8, the J gene TRBJ1-1; 7 nucleotides line up with TRBD1. CDR1 is SGHVS and CDR2 is FQNEAQ in the germline V gene. Germline trimming cut 6 bases from V and 4 bases from J; bases unmatched to any gene: 11. There are 15 residues in the CDR3.

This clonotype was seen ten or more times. As DNA, the CDR3 is TGCAGTGCTAGAGATTCGTGGGGTAACACTGAAGCTTTCTTT. Protein sequence: CSARDSWGNTEAFF. The J gene is TRBJ1-1, the V gene TRBV20-1; D remains unclear. Trimming stripped 0 bases from V and 2 bases from J, with 10 bases between. Germline loops: CDR1 DFQATT, CDR2 SNEGSKA (reference sequence). The CDR3 runs 14 residues.

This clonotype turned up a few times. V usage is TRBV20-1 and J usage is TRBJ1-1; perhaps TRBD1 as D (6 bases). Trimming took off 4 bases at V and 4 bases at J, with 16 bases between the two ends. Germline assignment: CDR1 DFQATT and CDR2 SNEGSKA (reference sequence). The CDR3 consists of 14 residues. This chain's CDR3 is CSANLGGLGTEAFF. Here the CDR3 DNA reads TGCAGTGCTAACCTCGGGGGGCTCGGCACTGAAGCTTTCTTT.

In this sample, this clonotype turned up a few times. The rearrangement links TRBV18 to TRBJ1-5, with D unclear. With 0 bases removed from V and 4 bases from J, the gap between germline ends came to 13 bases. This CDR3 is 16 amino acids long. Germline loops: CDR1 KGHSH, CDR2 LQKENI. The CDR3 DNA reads TGTGCCAGCTCACCACCGGGTCTCAACCGAAATCAGCCCCAGCATTTT. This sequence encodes CASSPPGLNRNQPQHF.

DNA of the CDR3: TGTGCCAGCAGCTCCGCTGGAGGGCCAACATACGAGCAGTACTTC. As protein: CASSSAGGPTYEQYF. The V and J genes are TRBV9 and TRBJ2-7, with D possibly being TRBD2 (6 bases). V was cut by 4 bases and J by 4 bases, with 18 bases left in between. The CDR3 covers 15 residues. The germline CDR1 and CDR2 sequences are SGDLS and YYNGEE.

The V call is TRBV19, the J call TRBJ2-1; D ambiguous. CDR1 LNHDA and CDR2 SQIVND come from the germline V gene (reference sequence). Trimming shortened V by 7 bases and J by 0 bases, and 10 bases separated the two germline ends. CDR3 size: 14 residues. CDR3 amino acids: CASKASTSYNEQFF. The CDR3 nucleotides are TGTGCCAGTAAGGCTTCAACCTCCTACAATGAGCAGTTCTTC.

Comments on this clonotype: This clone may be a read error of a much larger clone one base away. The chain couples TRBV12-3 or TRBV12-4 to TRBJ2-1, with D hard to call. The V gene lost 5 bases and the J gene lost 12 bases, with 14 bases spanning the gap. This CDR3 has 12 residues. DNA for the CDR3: TGTGCCAGCAGTCCTGGAGTGGTTGGGCAGTTCTTC. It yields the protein CASSPGVVGQFF.

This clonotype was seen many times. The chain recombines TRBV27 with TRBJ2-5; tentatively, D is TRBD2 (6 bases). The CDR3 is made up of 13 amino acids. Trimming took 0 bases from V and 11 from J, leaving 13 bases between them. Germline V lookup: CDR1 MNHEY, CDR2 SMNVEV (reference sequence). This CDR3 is CASSLSVGRGQYF. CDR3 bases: TGTGCCAGCAGTTTATCGGTCGGGCGGGGTCAGTACTTC.

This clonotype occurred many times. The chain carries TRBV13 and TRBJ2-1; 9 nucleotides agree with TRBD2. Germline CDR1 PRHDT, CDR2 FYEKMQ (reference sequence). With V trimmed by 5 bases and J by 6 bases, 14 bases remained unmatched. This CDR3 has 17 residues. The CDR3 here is CASSARLLAGSFNEQFF. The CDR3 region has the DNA TGTGCCAGCAGCGCCCGTCTTCTAGCGGGGAGCTTCAATGAGCAGTTCTTC.

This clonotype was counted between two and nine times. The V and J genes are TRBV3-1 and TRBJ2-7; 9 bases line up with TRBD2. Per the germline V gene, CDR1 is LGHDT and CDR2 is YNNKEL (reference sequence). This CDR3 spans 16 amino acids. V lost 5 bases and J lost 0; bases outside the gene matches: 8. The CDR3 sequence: CASSSIAGVGSYEQYF. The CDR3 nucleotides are TGTGCCAGCAGCTCGATAGCGGGAGTAGGCTCCTACGAGCAGTACTTC.

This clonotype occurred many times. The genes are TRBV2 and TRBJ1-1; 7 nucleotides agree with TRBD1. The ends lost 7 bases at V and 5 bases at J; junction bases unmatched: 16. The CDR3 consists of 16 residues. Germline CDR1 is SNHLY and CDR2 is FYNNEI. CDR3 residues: CASTGMVTGWATEAFF. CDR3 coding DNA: TGTGCCAGCACCGGAATGGTGACAGGGTGGGCGACTGAAGCTTTCTTT.

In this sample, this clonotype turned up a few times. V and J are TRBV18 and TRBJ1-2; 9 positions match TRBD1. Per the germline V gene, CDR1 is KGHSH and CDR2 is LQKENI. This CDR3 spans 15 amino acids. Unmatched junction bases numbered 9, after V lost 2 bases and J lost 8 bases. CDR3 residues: CASSPAGTGPGGYTF. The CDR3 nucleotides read TGTGCCAGCTCACCAGCCGGGACAGGGCCGGGAGGCTACACCTTC. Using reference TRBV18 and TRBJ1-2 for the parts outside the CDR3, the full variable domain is NAGVMQNPRHLVRRRGQEARLRCSPMKGHSHVYWYRQLPEEGLKFMVYLQKENIIDESGMPKERFSAEFPKEGPSILRIQQVVRGDSAAYFCASSPAGTGPGGYTFGSGTRLTVV.

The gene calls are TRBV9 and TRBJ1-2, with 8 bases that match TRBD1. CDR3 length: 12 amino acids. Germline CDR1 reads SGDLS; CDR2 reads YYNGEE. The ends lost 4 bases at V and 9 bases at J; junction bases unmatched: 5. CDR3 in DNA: TGTGCCAGCAGCCCGGACAGGGCTAGCTACACCTTC. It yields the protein CASSPDRASYTF.

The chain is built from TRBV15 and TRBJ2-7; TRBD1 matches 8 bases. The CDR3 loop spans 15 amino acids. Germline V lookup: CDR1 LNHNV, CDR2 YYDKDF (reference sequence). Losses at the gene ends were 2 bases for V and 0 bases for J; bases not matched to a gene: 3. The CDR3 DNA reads TGTGCCACCAGCAGACCAGGGGGCCCCTCCTACGAGCAGTACTTC. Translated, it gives CATSRPGGPSYEQYF.

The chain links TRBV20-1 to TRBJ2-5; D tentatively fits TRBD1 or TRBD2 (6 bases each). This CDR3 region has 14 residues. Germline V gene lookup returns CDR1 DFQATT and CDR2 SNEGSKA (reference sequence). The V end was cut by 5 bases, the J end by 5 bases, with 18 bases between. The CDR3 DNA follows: TGCAGTGCTCGCGCCGGGGGCGGCGGGGAGACCCAGTACTTC. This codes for CSARAGGGGETQYF.

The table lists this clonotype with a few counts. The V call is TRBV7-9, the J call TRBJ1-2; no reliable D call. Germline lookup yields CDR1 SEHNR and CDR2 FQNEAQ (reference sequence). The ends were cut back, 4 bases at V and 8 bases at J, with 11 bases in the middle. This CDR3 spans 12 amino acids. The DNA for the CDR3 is TGTGCCAGCAGCTGGGAAGAGGGCGGCTACACCTTC. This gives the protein CASSWEEGGYTF.

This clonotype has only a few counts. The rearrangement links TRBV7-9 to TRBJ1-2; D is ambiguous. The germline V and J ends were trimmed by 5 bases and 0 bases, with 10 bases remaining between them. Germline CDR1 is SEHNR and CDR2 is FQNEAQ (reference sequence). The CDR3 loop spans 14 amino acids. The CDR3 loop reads CASSPPVTNYGYTF. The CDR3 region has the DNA TGTGCCAGCAGCCCCCCGGTCACTAACTATGGCTACACCTTC.

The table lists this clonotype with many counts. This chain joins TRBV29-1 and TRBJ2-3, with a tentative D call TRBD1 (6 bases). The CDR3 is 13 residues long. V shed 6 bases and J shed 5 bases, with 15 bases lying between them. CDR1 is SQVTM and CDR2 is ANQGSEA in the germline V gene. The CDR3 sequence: CSVTRGAIDTQYF. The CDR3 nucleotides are TGCAGCGTGACCAGGGGAGCAATAGATACGCAGTATTTT.

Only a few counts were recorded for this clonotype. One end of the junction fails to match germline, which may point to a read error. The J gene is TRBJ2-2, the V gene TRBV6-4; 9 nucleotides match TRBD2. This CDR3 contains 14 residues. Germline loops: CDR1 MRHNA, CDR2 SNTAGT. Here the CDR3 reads CASSASGNTGELVF. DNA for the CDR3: TGTGCCAGCTCGGCTAGCGGGAATACCGGGGAGCTGGTTTTT.

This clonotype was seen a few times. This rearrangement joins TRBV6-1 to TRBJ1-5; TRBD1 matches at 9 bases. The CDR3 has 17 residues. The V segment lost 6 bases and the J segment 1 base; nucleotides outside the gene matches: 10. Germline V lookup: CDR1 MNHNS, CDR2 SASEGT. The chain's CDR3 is CASRVDRGEGSNQPQHF. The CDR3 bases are TGTGCCAGCAGGGTGGACAGGGGAGAAGGAAGCAATCAGCCCCAGCATTTT.

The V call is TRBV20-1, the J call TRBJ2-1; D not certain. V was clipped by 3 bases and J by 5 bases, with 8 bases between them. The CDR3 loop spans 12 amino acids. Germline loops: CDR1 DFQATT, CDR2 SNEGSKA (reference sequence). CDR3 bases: TGCAGTGCTAGGAGGCTGAACAATGAGCAGTTCTTC. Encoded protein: CSARRLNNEQFF.

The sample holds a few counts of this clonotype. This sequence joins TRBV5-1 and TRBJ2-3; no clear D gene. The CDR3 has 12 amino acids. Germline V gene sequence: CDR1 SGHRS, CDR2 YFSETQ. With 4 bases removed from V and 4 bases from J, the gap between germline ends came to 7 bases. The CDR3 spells CASSTVPDTQYF. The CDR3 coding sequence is TGCGCCAGCAGCACCGTCCCAGATACGCAGTATTTT.

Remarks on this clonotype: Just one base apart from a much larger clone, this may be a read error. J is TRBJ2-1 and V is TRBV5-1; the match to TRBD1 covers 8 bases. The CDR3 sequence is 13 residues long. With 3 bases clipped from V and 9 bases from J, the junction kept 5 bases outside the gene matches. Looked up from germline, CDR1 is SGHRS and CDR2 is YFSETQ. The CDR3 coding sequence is TGCGCCAGCAGCTCGGGACAGGTCCCTGAGCAGTTCTTC. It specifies CASSSGQVPEQFF.

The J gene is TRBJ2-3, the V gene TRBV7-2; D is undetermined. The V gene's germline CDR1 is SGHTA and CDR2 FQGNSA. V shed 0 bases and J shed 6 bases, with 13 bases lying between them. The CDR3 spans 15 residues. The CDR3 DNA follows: TGTGCCAGCAGCTTAGCGGGATACCCGACCGATACGCAGTATTTT. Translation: CASSLAGYPTDTQYF.